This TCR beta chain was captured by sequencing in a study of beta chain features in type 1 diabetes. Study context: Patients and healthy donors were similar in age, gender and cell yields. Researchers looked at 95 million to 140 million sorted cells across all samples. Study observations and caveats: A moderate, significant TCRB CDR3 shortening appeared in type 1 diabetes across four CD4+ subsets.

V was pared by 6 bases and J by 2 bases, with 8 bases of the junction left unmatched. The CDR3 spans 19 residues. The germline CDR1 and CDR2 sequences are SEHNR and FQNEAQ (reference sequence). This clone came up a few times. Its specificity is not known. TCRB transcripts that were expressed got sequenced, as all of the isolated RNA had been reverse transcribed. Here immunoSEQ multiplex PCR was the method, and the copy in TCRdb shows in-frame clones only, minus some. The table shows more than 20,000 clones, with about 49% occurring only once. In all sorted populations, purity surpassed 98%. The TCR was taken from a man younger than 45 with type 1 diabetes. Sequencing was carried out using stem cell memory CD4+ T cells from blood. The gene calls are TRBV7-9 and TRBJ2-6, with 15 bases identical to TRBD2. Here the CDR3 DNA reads TGTGCCAGCAGACATCCGGGACTAGCGGGAGGAGCTGGGGCCAACGTCCTGACTTTC. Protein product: CASRHPGLAGGAGANVLTF.